The T cell receptor (beta chain) under discussion was sequenced for a study of blood T cells in healthy people across ages. Study results and limitations: CMV infection status of these donors was not known.

About this clonotype itself: Its antigen remains unidentified.

Isolation recovered at least 7 million PBMCs from every sample. Then a second PCR, running roughly 7 to 12 cycles, was carried out with a sample-barcoded 5' primer and a J-beta primer mix. Samples each returned at least 3 million CDR3-containing paired-end reads. TCRdb processed the 5' RACE reads anew with MiXCR; each CDR3 protein has one entry. The repertoire has approximately 2,000,000 distinct CDR3 sequences, about two fifths of them found once; the top ten carry roughly 23%. CDR3 length equals 16 residues. The germline V gene has CDR1 MNHEY and CDR2 SVGAGI. V lost 7 bases and J lost 10; bases outside the gene matches: 18.

The rearrangement uses TRBV6-5 and TRBJ2-1; 8 nucleotides align to TRBD2. The TCR comes from a human donor in good health. Sequenced sample: blood. The CDR3 spells CASTPSGGSLSYEQFF. In DNA form, the CDR3 reads TGTGCCAGCACCCCGAGCGGGGGTTCCCTCTCCTACGAGCAGTTCTTC.